Each of the 2 T cell receptor beta chains below was sequenced from the same sample in a study of blood T cell repertoires in COVID-19. Sequenced by immunoSEQ multiplex PCR; TCRdb stores in-frame clones only, minus some. The sample consists of 30,000 to 40,000 clones, roughly 80% of them appearing once. The material sequenced was peripheral blood. The receptors were gathered from a man older than 75 with acute or convalescent COVID-19.

The rearrangement links TRBV9 to TRBJ2-1; perhaps TRBD1 as D (6 bases). This CDR3 contains 14 residues. V lost 3 bases and J lost 10, with 17 bases in between. Germline lookup yields CDR1 SGDLS and CDR2 YYNGEE. This chain's CDR3 is CASSDSPGENEQFF. In DNA, the CDR3 is TGTGCCAGCAGCGATTCCCCAGGGGAAAACGAGCAGTTCTTC.

This chain uses TRBV30 with TRBJ2-1, with TRBD2 identical over 13 bases. The CDR3 totals 15 residues. V shed 2 bases and J 7 bases; nucleotides not matched to a gene: 5. Germline CDR1 and CDR2: GTSNPN and SVGIG (reference sequence). CDR3 loop: CAWSIGLAGANEQFF. Here the CDR3 DNA reads TGTGCCTGGAGTATCGGACTAGCGGGAGCGAATGAGCAGTTCTTC.